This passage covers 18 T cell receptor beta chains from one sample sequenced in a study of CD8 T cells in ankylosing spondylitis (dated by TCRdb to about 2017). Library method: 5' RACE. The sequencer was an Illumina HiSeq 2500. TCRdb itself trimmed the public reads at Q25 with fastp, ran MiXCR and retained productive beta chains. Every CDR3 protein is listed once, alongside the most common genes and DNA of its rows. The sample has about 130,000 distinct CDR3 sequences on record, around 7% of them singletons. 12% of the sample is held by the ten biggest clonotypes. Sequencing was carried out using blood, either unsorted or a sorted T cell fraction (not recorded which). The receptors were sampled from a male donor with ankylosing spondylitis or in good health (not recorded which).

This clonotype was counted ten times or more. The CDR3 DNA sequence: TGCAGTGCTAGGGACCCATACGAGCAGTACTTC. It specifies CSARDPYEQYF. V gene TRBV20-1 combines with J gene TRBJ2-7; D gene unclear. V lost 3 bases and J lost 4, with 7 bases in between. The germline V gene encodes CDR1 DFQATT and CDR2 SNEGSKA (reference sequence). This CDR3 has 11 amino acids.

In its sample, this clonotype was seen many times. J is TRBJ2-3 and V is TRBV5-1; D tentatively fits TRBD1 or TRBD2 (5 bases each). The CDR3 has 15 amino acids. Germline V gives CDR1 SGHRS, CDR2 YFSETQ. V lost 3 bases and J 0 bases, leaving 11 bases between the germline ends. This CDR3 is CASSSPGRSTDTQYF. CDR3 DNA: TGCGCCAGCAGCTCCCCGGGACGCAGCACAGATACGCAGTATTTT.

The DNA for the CDR3 is TGCAGCGGCCAGGATAATGAAAAACTGTTTTTT. Amino acid sequence: CSGQDNEKLFF. This chain connects TRBV29-1 to TRBJ1-4; D not resolved. Per germline, CDR1 SQVTM and CDR2 ANQGSEA. V was pared by 7 bases and J by 4 bases, with 7 bases between. This CDR3 contains 11 residues.

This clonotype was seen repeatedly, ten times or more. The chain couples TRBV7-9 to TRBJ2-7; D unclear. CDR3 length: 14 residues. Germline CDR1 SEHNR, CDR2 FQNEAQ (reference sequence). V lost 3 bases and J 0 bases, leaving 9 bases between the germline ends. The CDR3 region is CASSFKGPSYEQYF. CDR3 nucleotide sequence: TGTGCCAGCAGCTTCAAGGGTCCCTCCTACGAGCAGTACTTC.

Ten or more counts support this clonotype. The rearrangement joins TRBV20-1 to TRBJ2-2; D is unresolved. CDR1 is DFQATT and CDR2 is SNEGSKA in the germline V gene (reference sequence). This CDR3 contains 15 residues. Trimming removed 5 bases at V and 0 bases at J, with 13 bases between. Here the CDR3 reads CSAPTPGSNTGELFF. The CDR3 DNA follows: TGCAGTGCTCCTACTCCGGGTTCGAACACCGGGGAGCTGTTTTTT.

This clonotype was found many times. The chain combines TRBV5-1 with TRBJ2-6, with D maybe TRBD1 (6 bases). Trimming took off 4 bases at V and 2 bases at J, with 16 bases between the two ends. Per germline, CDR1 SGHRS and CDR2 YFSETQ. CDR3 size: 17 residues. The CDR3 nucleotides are TGCGCCAGCAGCACCCCGACAGGCGCAACTGGGGCCAACGTCCTGACTTTC. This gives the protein CASSTPTGATGANVLTF.

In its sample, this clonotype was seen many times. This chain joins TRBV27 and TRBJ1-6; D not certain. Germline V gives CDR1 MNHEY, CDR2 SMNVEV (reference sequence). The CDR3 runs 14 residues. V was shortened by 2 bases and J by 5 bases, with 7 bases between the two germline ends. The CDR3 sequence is CASSLVINNSPLHF. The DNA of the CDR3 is TGTGCCAGCAGTTTAGTAATCAATAATTCACCCCTCCACTTT.

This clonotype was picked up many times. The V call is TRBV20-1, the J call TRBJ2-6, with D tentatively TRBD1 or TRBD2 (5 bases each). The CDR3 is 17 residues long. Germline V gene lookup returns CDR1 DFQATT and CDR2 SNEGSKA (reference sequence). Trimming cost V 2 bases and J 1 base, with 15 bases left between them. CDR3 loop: CSARPGTVYSGANVLTF. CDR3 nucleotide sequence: TGCAGTGCTAGACCCGGGACGGTCTATTCTGGGGCCAACGTCCTGACTTTC.

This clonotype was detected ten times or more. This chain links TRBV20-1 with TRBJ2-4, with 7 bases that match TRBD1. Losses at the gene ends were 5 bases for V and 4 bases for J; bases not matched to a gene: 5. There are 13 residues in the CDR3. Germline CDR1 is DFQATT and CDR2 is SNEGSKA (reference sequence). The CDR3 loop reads CSAGPGGKNIQYF. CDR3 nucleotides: TGCAGTGCTGGGCCAGGGGGAAAAAACATTCAGTACTTC.

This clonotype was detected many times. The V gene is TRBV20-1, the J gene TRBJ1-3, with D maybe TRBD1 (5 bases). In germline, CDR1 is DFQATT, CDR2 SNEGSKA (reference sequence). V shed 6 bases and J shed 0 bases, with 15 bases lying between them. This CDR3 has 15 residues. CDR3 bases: TGCAGTGCCCGGGACTCTCCGAGCTCTGGAAACACCATATATTTT. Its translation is CSARDSPSSGNTIYF.

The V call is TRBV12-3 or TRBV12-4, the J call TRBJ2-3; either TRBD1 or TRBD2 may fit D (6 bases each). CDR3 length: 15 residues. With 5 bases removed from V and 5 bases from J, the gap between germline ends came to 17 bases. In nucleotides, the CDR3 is TGTGCCAGCAGTGGCCATGAGGGGGGTGAAGATACGCAGTATTTT. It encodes CASSGHEGGEDTQYF.

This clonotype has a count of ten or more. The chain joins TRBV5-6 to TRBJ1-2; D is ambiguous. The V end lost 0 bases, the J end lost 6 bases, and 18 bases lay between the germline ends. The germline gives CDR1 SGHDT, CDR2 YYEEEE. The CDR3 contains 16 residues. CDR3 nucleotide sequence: TGTGCCAGCAGCTTGGTTGAGGGTTCCCAACGGGATGGCTACACCTTC. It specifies CASSLVEGSQRDGYTF.

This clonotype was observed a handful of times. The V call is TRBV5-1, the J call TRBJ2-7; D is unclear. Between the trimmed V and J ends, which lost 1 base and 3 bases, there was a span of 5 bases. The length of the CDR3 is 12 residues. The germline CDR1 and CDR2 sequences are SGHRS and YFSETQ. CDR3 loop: CASSLNGYEQYF. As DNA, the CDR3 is TGCGCCAGCAGCTTGAATGGCTACGAGCAGTACTTC.

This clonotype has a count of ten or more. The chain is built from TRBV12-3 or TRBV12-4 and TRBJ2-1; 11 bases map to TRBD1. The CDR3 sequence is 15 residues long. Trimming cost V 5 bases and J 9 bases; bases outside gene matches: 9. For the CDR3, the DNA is TGTGCCAGCAGTCCACGGACAGGGGGCCGGAGTGAGCAGTTCTTC. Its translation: CASSPRTGGRSEQFF.

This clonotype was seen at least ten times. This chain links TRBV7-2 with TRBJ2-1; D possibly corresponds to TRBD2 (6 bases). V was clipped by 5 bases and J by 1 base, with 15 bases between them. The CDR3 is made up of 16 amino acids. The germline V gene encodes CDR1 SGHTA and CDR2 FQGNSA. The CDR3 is CASSATGGKSYNEQFF. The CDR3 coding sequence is TGTGCCAGCAGCGCCACGGGCGGGAAATCCTACAATGAGCAGTTCTTC.

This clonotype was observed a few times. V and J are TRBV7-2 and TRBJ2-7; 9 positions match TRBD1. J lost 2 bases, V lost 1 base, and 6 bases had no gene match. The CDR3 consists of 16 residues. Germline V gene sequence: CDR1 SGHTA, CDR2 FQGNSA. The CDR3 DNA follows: TGTGCCAGCAGCTTAGGGGGGACAGGGATTACCTACGAGCAGTACTTC. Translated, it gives CASSLGGTGITYEQYF. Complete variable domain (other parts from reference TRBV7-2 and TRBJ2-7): GAGVSQSPSNKVTEKGKDVELRCDPISGHTALYWYRQSLGQGLEFLIYFQGNSAPDKSGLPSDRFSAERTGGSVSTLTIQRTQQEDSAVYLCASSLGGTGITYEQYFGPGTRLTVT.

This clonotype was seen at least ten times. The CDR3 region has the DNA TGCGCCAGCAGCTTGGGGCCAGCGGCAACATACAATGAGCAGTTCTTC. Protein sequence: CASSLGPAATYNEQFF. The V gene is TRBV5-1, the J gene TRBJ2-1; D may be TRBD2 (5 bases). Trimming left V 0 bases short and J 4 bases short, with 14 bases between. Germline loops: CDR1 SGHRS, CDR2 YFSETQ. The CDR3 runs 16 residues.

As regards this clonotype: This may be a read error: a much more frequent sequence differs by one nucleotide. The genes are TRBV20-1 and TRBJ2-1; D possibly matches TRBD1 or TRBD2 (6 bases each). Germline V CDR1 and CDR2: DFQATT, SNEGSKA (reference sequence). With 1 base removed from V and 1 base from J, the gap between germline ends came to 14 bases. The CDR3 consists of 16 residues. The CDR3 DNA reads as TGCAGTGCTAGAGGATTTTCGGGGGCGTCCTACAATGAGCAGTTCTTC. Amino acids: CSARGFSGASYNEQFF.